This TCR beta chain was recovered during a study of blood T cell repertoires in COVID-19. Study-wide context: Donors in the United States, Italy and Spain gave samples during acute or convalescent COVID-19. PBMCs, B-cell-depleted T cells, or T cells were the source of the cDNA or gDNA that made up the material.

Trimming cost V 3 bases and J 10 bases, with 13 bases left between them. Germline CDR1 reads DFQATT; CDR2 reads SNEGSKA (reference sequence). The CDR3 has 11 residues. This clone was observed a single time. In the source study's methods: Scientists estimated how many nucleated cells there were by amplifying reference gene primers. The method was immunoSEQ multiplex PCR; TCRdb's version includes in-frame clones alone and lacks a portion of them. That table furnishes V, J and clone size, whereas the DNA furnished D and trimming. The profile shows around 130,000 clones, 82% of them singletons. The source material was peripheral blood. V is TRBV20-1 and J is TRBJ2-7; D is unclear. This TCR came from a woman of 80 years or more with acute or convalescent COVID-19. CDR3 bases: TGCAGTGCTAGCCCCCAGCAGACTCAGTACTTC. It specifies CSASPQQTQYF.